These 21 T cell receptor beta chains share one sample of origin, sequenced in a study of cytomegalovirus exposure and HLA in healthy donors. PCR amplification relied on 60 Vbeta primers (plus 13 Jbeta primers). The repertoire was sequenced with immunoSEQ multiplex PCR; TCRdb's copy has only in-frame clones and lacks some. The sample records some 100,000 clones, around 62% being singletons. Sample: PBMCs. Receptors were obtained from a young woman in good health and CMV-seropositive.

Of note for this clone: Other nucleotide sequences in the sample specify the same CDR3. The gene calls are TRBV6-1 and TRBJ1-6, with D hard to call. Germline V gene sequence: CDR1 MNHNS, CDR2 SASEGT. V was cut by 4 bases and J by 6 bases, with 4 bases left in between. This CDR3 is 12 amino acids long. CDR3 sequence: CASSVSNSPLHF. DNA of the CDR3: TGTGCCAGCAGTGTCAGTAATTCACCCCTCCACTTT.

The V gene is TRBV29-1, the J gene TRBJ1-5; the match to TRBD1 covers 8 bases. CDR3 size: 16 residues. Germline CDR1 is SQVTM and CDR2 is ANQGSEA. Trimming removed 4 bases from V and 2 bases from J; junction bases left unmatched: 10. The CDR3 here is CSVGPDRGRGNQPQHF. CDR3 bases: TGCAGCGTTGGGCCTGACAGGGGCAGGGGCAATCAGCCCCAGCATTTT.

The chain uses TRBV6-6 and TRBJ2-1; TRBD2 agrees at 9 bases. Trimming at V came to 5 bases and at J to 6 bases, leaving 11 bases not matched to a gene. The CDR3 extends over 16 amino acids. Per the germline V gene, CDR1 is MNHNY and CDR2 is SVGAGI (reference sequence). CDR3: CASSKWAGGVSNEQFF. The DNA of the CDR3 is TGTGCCAGCAGTAAATGGGCGGGGGGGGTTTCCAATGAGCAGTTCTTC.

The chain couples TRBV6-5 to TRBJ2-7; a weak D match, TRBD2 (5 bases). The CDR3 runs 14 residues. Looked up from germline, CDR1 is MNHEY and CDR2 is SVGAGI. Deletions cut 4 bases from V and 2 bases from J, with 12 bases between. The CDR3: CASSFRTGTYEQYF. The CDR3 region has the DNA TGTGCCAGCAGTTTTCGGACGGGGACCTACGAGCAGTACTTC.

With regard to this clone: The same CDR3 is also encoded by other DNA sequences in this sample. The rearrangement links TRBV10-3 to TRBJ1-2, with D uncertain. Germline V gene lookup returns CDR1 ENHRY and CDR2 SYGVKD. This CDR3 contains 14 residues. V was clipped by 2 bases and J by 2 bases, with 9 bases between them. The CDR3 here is CAISENAGNYGYTF. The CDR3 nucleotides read TGTGCCATCAGTGAGAATGCGGGGAACTATGGCTACACCTTC.

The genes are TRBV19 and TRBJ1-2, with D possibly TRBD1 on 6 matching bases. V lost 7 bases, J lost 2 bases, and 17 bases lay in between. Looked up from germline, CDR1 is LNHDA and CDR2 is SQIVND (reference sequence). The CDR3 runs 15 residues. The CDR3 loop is CASMPNRADNYGYTF. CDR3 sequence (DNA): TGTGCCAGTATGCCCAACAGGGCCGACAACTATGGCTACACCTTC.

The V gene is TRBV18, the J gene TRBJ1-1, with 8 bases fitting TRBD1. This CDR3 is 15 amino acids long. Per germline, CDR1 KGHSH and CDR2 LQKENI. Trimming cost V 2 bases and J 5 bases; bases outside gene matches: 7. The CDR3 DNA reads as TGTGCCAGCTCACCAAGTCAGACAGGGGTTACTGAAGCTTTCTTT. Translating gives CASSPSQTGVTEAFF.

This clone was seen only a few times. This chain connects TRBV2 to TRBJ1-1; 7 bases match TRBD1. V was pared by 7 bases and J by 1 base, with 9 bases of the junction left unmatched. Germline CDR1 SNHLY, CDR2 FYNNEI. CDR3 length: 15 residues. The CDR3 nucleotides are TGTGCCAGCACTGGGGAAGGGGGCCGGAACACTGAAGCTTTCTTT. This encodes CASTGEGGRNTEAFF.

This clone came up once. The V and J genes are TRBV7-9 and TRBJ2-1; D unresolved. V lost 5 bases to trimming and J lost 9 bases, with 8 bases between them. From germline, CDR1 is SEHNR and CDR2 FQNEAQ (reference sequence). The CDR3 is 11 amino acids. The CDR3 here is CASSPRSEQFF. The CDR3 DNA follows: TGTGCCAGCAGCCCACGGAGTGAGCAGTTCTTC.

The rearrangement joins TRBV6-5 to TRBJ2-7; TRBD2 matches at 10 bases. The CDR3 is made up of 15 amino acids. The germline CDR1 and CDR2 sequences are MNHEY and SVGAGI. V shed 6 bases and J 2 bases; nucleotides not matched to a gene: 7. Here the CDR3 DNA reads TGTGCCAGCAGCAATAGCGGGGGGAGCACCTACGAGCAGTACTTC. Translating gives CASSNSGGSTYEQYF.

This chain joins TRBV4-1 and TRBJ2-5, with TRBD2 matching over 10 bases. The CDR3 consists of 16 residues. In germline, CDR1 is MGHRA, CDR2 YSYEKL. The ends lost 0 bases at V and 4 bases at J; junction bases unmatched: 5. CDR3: CASSQDGSGGAETQYF. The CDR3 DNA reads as TGCGCCAGCAGCCAAGATGGCAGCGGGGGGGCAGAGACCCAGTACTTC.

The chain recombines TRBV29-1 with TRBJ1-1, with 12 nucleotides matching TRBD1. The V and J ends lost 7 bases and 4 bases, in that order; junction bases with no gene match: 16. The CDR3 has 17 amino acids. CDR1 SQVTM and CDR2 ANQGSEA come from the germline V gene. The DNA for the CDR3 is TGCAGCGGAGAGGGACAGGGGGCGAGTTATTTGATCACTGAAGCTTTCTTT. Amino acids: CSGEGQGASYLITEAFF.

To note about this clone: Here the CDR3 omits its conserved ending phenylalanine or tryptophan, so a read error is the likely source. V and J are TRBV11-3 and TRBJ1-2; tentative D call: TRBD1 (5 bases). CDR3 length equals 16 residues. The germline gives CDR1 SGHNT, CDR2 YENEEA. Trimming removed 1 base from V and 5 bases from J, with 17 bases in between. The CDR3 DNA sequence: TGTGCCAGCAGCTTAGGGCCGGGGGAAGTTAAGTATGGCTACACCCTC. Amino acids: CASSLGPGEVKYGYTL.

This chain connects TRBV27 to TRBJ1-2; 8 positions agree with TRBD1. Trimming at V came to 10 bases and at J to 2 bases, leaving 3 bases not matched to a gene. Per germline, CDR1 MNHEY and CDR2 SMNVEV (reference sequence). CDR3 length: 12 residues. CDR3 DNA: TGTGCCATTCGGACAGGGAACTATGGCTACACCTTC. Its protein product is CAIRTGNYGYTF.

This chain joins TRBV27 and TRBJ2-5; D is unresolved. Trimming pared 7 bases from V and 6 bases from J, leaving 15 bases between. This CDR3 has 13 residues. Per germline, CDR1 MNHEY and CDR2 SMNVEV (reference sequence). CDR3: CASTPSMGKTQYF. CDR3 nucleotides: TGTGCCAGCACCCCATCTATGGGCAAGACCCAGTACTTC.

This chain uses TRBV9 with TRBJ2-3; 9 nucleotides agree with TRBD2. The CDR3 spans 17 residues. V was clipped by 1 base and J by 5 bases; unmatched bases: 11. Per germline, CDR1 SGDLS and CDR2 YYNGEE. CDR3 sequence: CASSVIGLAGILDTQYF. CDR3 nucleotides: TGTGCCAGCAGCGTAATAGGCCTAGCGGGGATACTAGATACGCAGTATTTT.

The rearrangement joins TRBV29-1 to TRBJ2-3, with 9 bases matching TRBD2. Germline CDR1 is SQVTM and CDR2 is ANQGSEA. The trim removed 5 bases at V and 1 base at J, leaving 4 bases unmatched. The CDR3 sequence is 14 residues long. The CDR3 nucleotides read TGCAGCGTTTTAGCGGGGGCACGCACAGATACGCAGTATTTT. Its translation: CSVLAGARTDTQYF.

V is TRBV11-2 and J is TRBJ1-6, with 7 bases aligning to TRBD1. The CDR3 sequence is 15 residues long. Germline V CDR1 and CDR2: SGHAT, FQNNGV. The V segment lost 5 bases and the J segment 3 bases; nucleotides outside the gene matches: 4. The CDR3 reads CASSPDRVYNSPLHF. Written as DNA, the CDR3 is TGTGCCAGCAGCCCAGACAGGGTCTATAATTCACCCCTCCACTTT.

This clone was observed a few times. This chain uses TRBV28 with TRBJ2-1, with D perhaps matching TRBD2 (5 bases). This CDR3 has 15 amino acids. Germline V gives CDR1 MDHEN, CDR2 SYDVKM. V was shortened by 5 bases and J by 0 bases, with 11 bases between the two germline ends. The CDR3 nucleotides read TGTGCCAGCAGTCTGGAGGACCCCTCCTACAATGAGCAGTTCTTC. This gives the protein CASSLEDPSYNEQFF.

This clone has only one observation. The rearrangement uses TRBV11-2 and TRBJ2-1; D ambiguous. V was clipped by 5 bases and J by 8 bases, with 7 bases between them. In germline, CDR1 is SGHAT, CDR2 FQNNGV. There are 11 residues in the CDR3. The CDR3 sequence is CASSPLDEQFF. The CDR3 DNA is TGTGCCAGCAGCCCACTCGATGAGCAGTTCTTC. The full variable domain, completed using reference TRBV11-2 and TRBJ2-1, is EAGVAQSPRYKIIEKRQSVAFWCNPISGHATLYWYQQILGQGPKLLIQFQNNGVVDDSQLPKDRFSAERLKGVDSTLKIQPAKLEDSAVYLCASSPLDEQFFGPGTRLTVL.

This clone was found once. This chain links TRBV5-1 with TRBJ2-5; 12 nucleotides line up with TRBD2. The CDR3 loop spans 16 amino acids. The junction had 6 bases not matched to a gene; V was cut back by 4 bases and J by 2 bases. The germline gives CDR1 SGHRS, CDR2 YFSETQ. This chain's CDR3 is CASSPSLAGGQETQYF. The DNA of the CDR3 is TGCGCCAGCAGCCCGTCGCTAGCGGGGGGGCAAGAGACCCAGTACTTC.